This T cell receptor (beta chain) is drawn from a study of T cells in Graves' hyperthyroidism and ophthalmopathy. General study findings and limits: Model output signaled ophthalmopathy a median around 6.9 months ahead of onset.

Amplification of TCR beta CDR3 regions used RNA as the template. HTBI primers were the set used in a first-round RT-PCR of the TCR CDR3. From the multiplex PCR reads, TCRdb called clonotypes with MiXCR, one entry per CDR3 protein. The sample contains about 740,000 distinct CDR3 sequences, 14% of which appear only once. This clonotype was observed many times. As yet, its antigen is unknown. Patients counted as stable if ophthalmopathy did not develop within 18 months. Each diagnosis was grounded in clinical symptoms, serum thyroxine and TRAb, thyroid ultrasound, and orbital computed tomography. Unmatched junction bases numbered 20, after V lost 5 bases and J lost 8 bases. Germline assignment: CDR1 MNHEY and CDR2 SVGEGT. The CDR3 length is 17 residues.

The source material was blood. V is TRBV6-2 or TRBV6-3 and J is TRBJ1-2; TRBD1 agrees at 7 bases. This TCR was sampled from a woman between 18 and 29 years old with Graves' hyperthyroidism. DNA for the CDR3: TGTGCCAGCAGTCCTATGGGGACCCGGGACAGACGGATGGGCTACACCTTC. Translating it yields CASSPMGTRDRRMGYTF.